These T cell receptor beta chains were read from a single sample in a study of early T cells in non-severe SARS-CoV-2 infection. TCRdb reanalysed the 5' RACE reads using MiXCR and keeps one entry per CDR3 protein. Seen here are tens of thousands of distinct CDR3 sequences, roughly 10% observed once, and the top ten hold around 15%. Material: whole blood, obtained at baseline. The receptors were gathered from an adult who was a healthcare worker with PCR-confirmed SARS-CoV-2 infection or an uninfected control (not recorded which). The CDR3 runs from the conserved cysteine through the conserved F or W. Clone size is given for some rows only: seen once, a few or many times, or a class if the clone is expanded.

clone size	V gene	J gene	CDR3 protein
many	TRBV20-1	TRBJ2-2	CSARGLAVNTGELFF
.	TRBV6-5	TRBJ2-7	CASGPDREGQYF
few	TRBV27	TRBJ2-2	CASSSRQGIDTGELFF
.	TRBV7-2	TRBJ1-1	CASSLTGGLNTEAFF
many	TRBV20-1	TRBJ2-7	CSARVSAGGREQYF
many	TRBV6-4	TRBJ1-2	CASSEFAGGKGIYGYTF
many	TRBV6-5	TRBJ2-6	CASSYQAGVFSGANVLTF
.	TRBV5-4	TRBJ2-7	CASSLFGGFEQYF
.	TRBV6-2/TRBV6-3	TRBJ2-2	CASSMNTGELFF
few	TRBV29-1	TRBJ1-1	CSVVGGTLANTEAFF
few	TRBV29-1	TRBJ2-4	CSGRLRGGKNIQYF
.	TRBV20-1	TRBJ2-3	CSATQGRLSTDTQYF
few	TRBV6-6	TRBJ2-7	CASVDRGYEQYF
many	TRBV4-2	TRBJ2-6	CASSQDVGTGPGANVLTF